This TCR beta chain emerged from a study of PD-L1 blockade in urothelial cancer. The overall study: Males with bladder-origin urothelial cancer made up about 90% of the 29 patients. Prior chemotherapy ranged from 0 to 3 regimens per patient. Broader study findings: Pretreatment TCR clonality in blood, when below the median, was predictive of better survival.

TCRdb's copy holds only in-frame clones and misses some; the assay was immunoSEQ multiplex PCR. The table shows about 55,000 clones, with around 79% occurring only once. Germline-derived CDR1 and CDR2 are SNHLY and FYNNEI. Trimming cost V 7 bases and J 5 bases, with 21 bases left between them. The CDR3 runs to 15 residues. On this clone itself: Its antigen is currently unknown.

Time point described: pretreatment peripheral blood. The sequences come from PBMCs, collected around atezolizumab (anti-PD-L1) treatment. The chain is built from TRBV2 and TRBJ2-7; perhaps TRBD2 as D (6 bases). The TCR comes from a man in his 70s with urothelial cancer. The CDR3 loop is CASMRDAGTPHEQYF. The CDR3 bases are TGTGCCAGCATGAGGGATGCCGGGACTCCCCACGAGCAGTACTTC.